This is a list of T cell receptor beta chains from one sample in a study of neurological immune-mediated disorders. One entry per CDR3 protein, called by TCRdb with MiXCR from the 5' RACE reads. Of 74,000 or so distinct CDR3 sequences listed, roughly 9.5% are singletons. Sequencing was carried out using PBMCs. The receptors here all came from a man between 50 and 59 years old in good health. The CDR3 runs from the conserved cysteine through the conserved F or W. The D gene is left open where the match is weak. Clone sizes are given selectively: once, few, many, or a class where the clone is expanded.

d_call: .; v_call: TRBV5-8; j_call: TRBJ2-3; clone_size: many; cdr3_aa: CASRWGDGRKTDTQYF; cdr3_nt: TGTGCCAGCAGGTGGGGGGACGGAAGGAAGACAGATACGCAGTATTTT
d_call: TRBD2; v_call: TRBV5-6; j_call: TRBJ2-1; clone_size: many; cdr3_aa: CASSLASGSYNEQFF; cdr3_nt: TGTGCCAGCAGCTTGGCTAGCGGTTCCTACAATGAGCAGTTCTTC
d_call: .; v_call: TRBV28; j_call: TRBJ2-7; clone_size: many; cdr3_aa: CASSFFDRTYEQYF; cdr3_nt: TGTGCCAGCAGTTTTTTTGACAGGACCTACGAGCAGTACTTC
d_call: .; v_call: TRBV5-1; j_call: TRBJ1-1; clone_size: many; cdr3_aa: CASSPTRPGETEAFF; cdr3_nt: TGCGCCAGCAGCCCCACCCGTCCGGGTGAAACTGAAGCTTTCTTT
d_call: .; v_call: TRBV6-1; j_call: TRBJ2-7; clone_size: few; cdr3_aa: CASMWELPSEQYF; cdr3_nt: TGTGCCAGCATGTGGGAACTTCCCAGCGAGCAGTACTTC
d_call: .; v_call: TRBV5-1; j_call: TRBJ1-6; clone_size: many; cdr3_aa: CASSDGPLYNSPLHF; cdr3_nt: TGCGCCAGCAGCGACGGACCTCTATATAATTCACCCCTCCACTTT
d_call: .; v_call: TRBV20-1; j_call: TRBJ2-1; clone_size: many; cdr3_aa: CSASPTLEQFF; cdr3_nt: TGCAGTGCAAGTCCCACCCTTGAGCAGTTCTTC
d_call: .; v_call: TRBV6-4; j_call: TRBJ2-7; clone_size: .; cdr3_aa: CASSDSAGSYEQYF; cdr3_nt: TGTGCCAGCAGTGACTCGGCAGGGTCCTACGAGCAGTACTTC
d_call: .; v_call: TRBV6-6; j_call: TRBJ1-4; clone_size: many; cdr3_aa: CASSDTGRATNEKLFF; cdr3_nt: TGTGCCAGCAGTGATACAGGTCGTGCAACTAATGAAAAACTGTTTTTT
d_call: .; v_call: TRBV20-1; j_call: TRBJ2-3; clone_size: many; cdr3_aa: CSAPYLRIAVRDTQYF; cdr3_nt: TGCAGTGCTCCCTATCTTCGAATAGCGGTGAGAGATACGCAGTATTTT
d_call: .; v_call: TRBV7-9; j_call: TRBJ2-3; clone_size: many; cdr3_aa: CASSGGSTQYF; cdr3_nt: TGTGCCAGCAGCGGGGGGAGTACGCAGTATTTT
d_call: TRBD1; v_call: TRBV15; j_call: TRBJ1-3; clone_size: many; cdr3_aa: CATSRGRGQGAGNTIYF; cdr3_nt: TGTGCCACCAGCAGAGGTCGAGGACAGGGGGCTGGAAACACCATATATTTT
d_call: TRBD2; v_call: TRBV18; j_call: TRBJ2-2; clone_size: many; cdr3_aa: CASSLGLAGEATGELFF; cdr3_nt: TGTGCCAGCTCACTCGGACTAGCGGGAGAAGCCACCGGGGAGCTGTTTTTT
d_call: .; v_call: TRBV7-2; j_call: TRBJ2-6; clone_size: many; cdr3_aa: CASSLDPPGANVLTF; cdr3_nt: TGTGCCAGCAGCCTCGACCCCCCTGGGGCCAACGTCCTGACTTTC
d_call: .; v_call: TRBV3-1; j_call: TRBJ2-2; clone_size: many; cdr3_aa: CASSQGSGPPGELFF; cdr3_nt: TGTGCCAGCAGCCAAGGCTCAGGCCCACCCGGGGAGCTGTTTTTT
d_call: .; v_call: TRBV7-8; j_call: TRBJ2-1; clone_size: few; cdr3_aa: CASSLDPSPVNEQFF; cdr3_nt: TGTGCCAGCAGCTTAGATCCATCGCCCGTCAATGAGCAGTTCTTC
d_call: TRBD1; v_call: TRBV6-2/TRBV6-3; j_call: TRBJ1-2; clone_size: few; cdr3_aa: CASSYSKGQESYGYTF; cdr3_nt: TGTGCCAGCAGTTACTCTAAAGGACAGGAGTCCTATGGCTACACCTTC
d_call: TRBD2; v_call: TRBV29-1; j_call: TRBJ2-1; clone_size: .; cdr3_aa: CSVEIAGGPYNEQFF; cdr3_nt: TGCAGCGTTGAAATAGCGGGAGGGCCCTACAATGAGCAGTTCTTC
d_call: .; v_call: TRBV5-1; j_call: TRBJ2-5; clone_size: .; cdr3_aa: CANRDTRGGEETQYF; cdr3_nt: TGTGCCAACAGGGACACCCGGGGAGGAGAAGAGACCCAGTACTTC
d_call: TRBD2; v_call: TRBV2; j_call: TRBJ2-4; clone_size: .; cdr3_aa: CAAGENIQYF; cdr3_nt: TGTGCCGCGGGGGAAAACATTCAGTACTTC
d_call: .; v_call: TRBV5-1; j_call: TRBJ1-6; clone_size: many; cdr3_aa: CASSLAGIVYNSPLHF; cdr3_nt: TGCGCCAGCAGCTTGGCCGGGATTGTTTATAATTCACCCCTCCACTTT
d_call: .; v_call: TRBV20-1; j_call: TRBJ2-1; clone_size: many; cdr3_aa: CSASQGYEQFF; cdr3_nt: TGCAGTGCTAGTCAGGGCTATGAGCAGTTCTTC
d_call: .; v_call: TRBV4-1; j_call: TRBJ2-4; clone_size: many; cdr3_aa: CASSQDKGTNIQYF; cdr3_nt: TGCGCCAGCAGCCAAGACAAAGGGACAAACATTCAGTACTTC
d_call: .; v_call: TRBV27; j_call: TRBJ2-7; clone_size: many; cdr3_aa: CASSLATGRRAYEQYF; cdr3_nt: TGTGCCAGCAGTTTAGCAACAGGAAGACGAGCGTACGAGCAGTACTTC
d_call: TRBD2; v_call: TRBV5-1; j_call: TRBJ2-7; clone_size: many; cdr3_aa: CASSPTSGSSYEQYF; cdr3_nt: TGCGCCAGCAGCCCTACTAGCGGGTCTTCCTACGAGCAGTACTTC
d_call: TRBD1; v_call: TRBV20-1; j_call: TRBJ1-4; clone_size: many; cdr3_aa: CSARETGRNEKLFF; cdr3_nt: TGCAGTGCTAGAGAGACAGGGCGAAATGAAAAACTGTTTTTT
d_call: .; v_call: TRBV9; j_call: TRBJ2-3; clone_size: many; cdr3_aa: CASSVGPPSTDTQYF; cdr3_nt: TGTGCCAGCAGCGTAGGACCACCTAGCACAGATACGCAGTATTTT
d_call: .; v_call: TRBV28; j_call: TRBJ1-2; clone_size: many; cdr3_aa: CASSLGFYGYTF; cdr3_nt: TGTGCCAGCAGTTTAGGGTTCTATGGCTACACCTTC
d_call: .; v_call: TRBV3-1; j_call: TRBJ2-5; clone_size: many; cdr3_aa: CASSRDSQETQYF; cdr3_nt: TGTGCCAGCAGCCGGGACTCCCAAGAGACCCAGTACTTC